One sample yielded the 32 T cell receptor beta chains listed below, sequenced in a study of T-cell memory formation after mild COVID-19. In TCRdb, the 5' RACE reads were re-called with MiXCR into one record per CDR3 protein. Of around 200,000 distinct CDR3 sequences listed, about 11% were seen once; the top ten hold 2.5% to 3.5%. Sequencing was performed on PBMCs or a T cell subset sorted from them (not recorded which). The receptors derive from a man younger than 35 who had mild COVID-19 (a few samples of this study predate the infection). Cell type and time point are not known.

The V gene is TRBV12-3 or TRBV12-4, the J gene TRBJ1-1; D might be TRBD1 (6 bases). This CDR3 comprises 15 residues. Deletions cut 3 bases from V and 0 bases from J, with 11 bases between. The CDR3 reads CASSFRTELNTEAFF. The CDR3 region has the DNA TGTGCCAGCAGTTTCAGGACAGAGTTGAACACTGAAGCTTTCTTT.

The chain employs TRBV6-5 and TRBJ2-1; TRBD1 might be the D (5 bases). Germline CDR1 and CDR2: MNHEY and SVGAGI. V shed 2 bases and J shed 9 bases, with 11 bases lying between them. The CDR3 is 13 amino acids. As DNA, the CDR3 is TGTGCCAGCAGTTACGGACAAGCCAGTGAGCAGTTCTTC. Protein sequence: CASSYGQASEQFF.

The V call is TRBV11-3, the J call TRBJ2-7; the match to TRBD1 covers 12 bases. Germline V gene sequence: CDR1 SGHNT, CDR2 YENEEA. This CDR3 region has 15 residues. With 5 bases clipped from V and 4 bases from J, the junction kept 6 bases outside the gene matches. The DNA of the CDR3 is TGTGCCAGCAGCCTAGGGACAGGGGGCGATTACGAGCAGTACTTC. Protein: CASSLGTGGDYEQYF.

This clonotype has more than one count but fewer than ten. J is TRBJ2-7 and V is TRBV7-9; no reliable D call. The V gene lost 1 base and the J gene lost 6 bases, with 7 bases spanning the gap. In germline, CDR1 is SEHNR, CDR2 FQNEAQ (reference sequence). The CDR3 is 12 amino acids. CDR3 DNA: TGTGCCAGCAGCTTAGGGCCCCTCGAGCAGTACGTC. The encoded protein is CASSLGPLEQYV.

The V call is TRBV4-3, the J call TRBJ1-3; no definite D call. The germline CDR1 and CDR2 sequences are LGHNA and YSLEER. V lost 5 bases, J lost 0 bases, and 5 bases lay in between. The CDR3 covers 13 residues. CDR3 bases: TGCGCCAGCAGCACTACCTCTGGAAACACCATATATTTT. Its translation: CASSTTSGNTIYF.

This clonotype was counted a few times. The CDR3 bases are TGTGCCAGCAGTGTTACTAGAAGGGCTTTCTACGAGCAGTACTTC. It encodes CASSVTRRAFYEQYF. J is TRBJ2-7 and V is TRBV6-4, with TRBD2 as a possible D gene (5 bases). Germline-derived CDR1 and CDR2 are MRHNA and SNTAGT. Trimming took off 4 bases at V and 3 bases at J, with 16 bases between the two ends. This CDR3 is built from 15 residues.

This clonotype occurred a few times. The DNA is omitted, as the CDR3 cannot be located on it reliably, and the CDR3 follows TCRdb's listing. The rearrangement joins TRBV21-1 to TRBJ1-3; TRBD1 reflects the table's D call only, with no check against the DNA. TRBV21-1 is designated a pseudogene. The CDR3 length is 15 residues, termini included. CDR3 region: CASSKVGQGSNTIYF.

V is TRBV12-3 or TRBV12-4 and J is TRBJ1-2; D gene uncertain. The CDR3 is made up of 13 amino acids. V was cut by 5 bases and J by 5 bases, with 12 bases left in between. The CDR3 nucleotides are TGTGCCAGCAGTCCCAGAACTAGATATGGCTACACCTTC. It codes for CASSPRTRYGYTF.

This clonotype was counted between two and nine times. The V gene is TRBV10-3, the J gene TRBJ2-3; tentatively, D is TRBD1 (6 bases). The CDR3 covers 17 residues. V lost 5 bases to trimming and J lost 0 bases, with 18 bases between them. Germline values: CDR1 ENHRY, CDR2 SYGVKD. DNA for the CDR3: TGTGCCATCAGTACTCTCGGGCAGGGGATAAGCACAGATACGCAGTATTTT. Its translation: CAISTLGQGISTDTQYF.

This clonotype was found many times. The chain recombines TRBV4-3 with TRBJ2-3; 9 bases line up with TRBD2. Germline-derived CDR1 and CDR2 are LGHNA and YSLEER. There are 19 residues in the CDR3. Losses at the gene ends were 0 bases for V and 7 bases for J; bases not matched to a gene: 17. CDR3: CASSQEPAGGAERENTQYF. CDR3 coding DNA: TGCGCCAGCAGCCAAGAGCCGGCGGGGGGGGCGGAGCGAGAAAATACGCAGTATTTT.

V and J are TRBV7-8 and TRBJ2-1, with D possibly called TRBD1 or TRBD2 (6 bases each). Trimming left V 0 bases short and J 3 bases short, with 12 bases between. The CDR3 is 16 amino acids. Germline V gene data show CDR1 as SGHVS and CDR2 as FQNEAQ. The CDR3 region has the DNA TGTGCCAGCAGCTTAGCATGGGGGGCGGTCTACAATGAGCAGTTCTTC. Translating it yields CASSLAWGAVYNEQFF.

The chain combines TRBV7-9 with TRBJ2-1; maybe TRBD2 (5 bases). The CDR3 covers 11 residues. CDR1 is SEHNR, CDR2 FQNEAQ, per germline (reference sequence). Trimming removed 3 bases from V and 12 bases from J, with 9 bases in between. CDR3 region: CASSFGIMQFF. CDR3 DNA: TGTGCCAGCAGCTTCGGGATAATGCAGTTCTTC. Looking up the rest from reference TRBV7-9 and TRBJ2-1 gives the full variable domain: DTGVSQNPRHKITKRGQNVTFRCDPISEHNRLYWYRQTLGQGPEFLTYFQNEAQLEKSRLLSDRFSAERPKGSFSTLEIQRTEQGDSAMYLCASSFGIMQFFGPGTRLTVL.

The rearrangement links TRBV10-3 to TRBJ1-5; TRBD1 matches at 7 bases. The germline V gene has CDR1 ENHRY and CDR2 SYGVKD. Losses at the gene ends were 5 bases for V and 6 bases for J; bases not matched to a gene: 7. The CDR3 runs 14 residues. CDR3 bases: TGTGCCATCAGTCCCACAGGGGACTCTCAGCCCCAGCATTTT. Translating it yields CAISPTGDSQPQHF.

This clonotype came up once. V is TRBV7-2 and J is TRBJ2-3; 7 bases map to TRBD2. The CDR3 spans 16 residues. V trimming: 5 bases; J trimming: 3 bases; junction bases outside the gene matches: 11. CDR1 is SGHTA and CDR2 is FQGNSA in the germline V gene. Here the CDR3 reads CASSRLGGIRTDTQYF. In DNA, the CDR3 is TGTGCCAGCAGCCGCCTGGGGGGGATCAGGACAGATACGCAGTATTTT. Full variable domain (rest looked up from reference TRBV7-2 and TRBJ2-3): GAGVSQSPSNKVTEKGKDVELRCDPISGHTALYWYRQSLGQGLEFLIYFQGNSAPDKSGLPSDRFSAERTGGSVSTLTIQRTQQEDSAVYLCASSRLGGIRTDTQYFGPGTRLTVL.

The J gene is TRBJ1-1, the V gene TRBV5-1; TRBD1 matches at 7 bases. CDR1 and CDR2 (germline): SGHRS, YFSETQ. The CDR3 is made up of 17 amino acids. The V gene end was trimmed by 0 bases and the J gene end by 1 base; junction bases not matched to a gene: 9. This CDR3 reads CASSLGQGIPPNTEAFF. CDR3 DNA sequence: TGCGCCAGCAGCTTGGGACAGGGAATTCCCCCGAACACTGAAGCTTTCTTT.

This clonotype came up many times. The chain is built from TRBV11-2 and TRBJ2-7; possibly TRBD1 for D (6 bases). This CDR3 contains 15 residues. CDR1 SGHAT and CDR2 FQNNGV come from the germline V gene. The germline V and J ends were trimmed by 2 bases and 0 bases, with 11 bases remaining between them. CDR3 sequence: CASSLSTGNSYEQYF. CDR3 sequence (DNA): TGTGCCAGCAGCTTATCCACAGGGAACTCCTACGAGCAGTACTTC.

The chain joins TRBV6-2 or TRBV6-3 to TRBJ2-7; D is possibly TRBD1 (6 bases). CDR3 length: 12 residues. V was shortened by 8 bases and J by 2 bases, with 10 bases between the two germline ends. CDR1 is MNHEY, CDR2 SVGEGT, per germline. DNA of the CDR3: TGTGCCAGCCAAACAGGGACCTACGAGCAGTACGTC. Translated, it gives CASQTGTYEQYV.

This clonotype has a count of ten or more. The chain carries TRBV5-1 and TRBJ2-3, with D unresolved. The germline V gene encodes CDR1 SGHRS and CDR2 YFSETQ. This CDR3 is built from 14 residues. Between the trimmed V and J ends, which lost 4 bases and 0 bases, there was a span of 9 bases. The CDR3 DNA reads TGCGCCAGCAGCCCTAGACTGAGCACAGATACGCAGTATTTT. Its translation is CASSPRLSTDTQYF.

The chain couples TRBV5-1 to TRBJ2-1; 7 positions match TRBD1. Trimming took 3 bases from V and 3 from J; bases not matched to a gene: 3. Germline lookup yields CDR1 SGHRS and CDR2 YFSETQ. There are 14 residues in the CDR3. The CDR3 spells CASSSPGGYNEQFF. As DNA, the CDR3 is TGCGCCAGCAGCTCTCCAGGGGGCTACAATGAGCAGTTCTTC.

This clonotype was seen ten or more times. The chain combines TRBV5-1 with TRBJ2-5, with a possible D match to TRBD1 (5 bases). The CDR3 has 14 amino acids. Per the germline V gene, CDR1 is SGHRS and CDR2 is YFSETQ. Trimming cost V 2 bases and J 2 bases, with 10 bases left between them. CDR3 DNA sequence: TGCGCCAGCAGCTTCCAAGGGGATCAAGAGACCCAGTACTTC. Translated: CASSFQGDQETQYF.

This clonotype occurred a few times. This chain joins TRBV7-2 and TRBJ2-5, with D hard to call. V gave up 1 base and J gave up 2 bases, with 11 bases separating them. Looked up from germline, CDR1 is SGHTA and CDR2 is FQGNSA. The CDR3 has 15 amino acids. CDR3 protein: CASSLVKGGQETQYF. CDR3 DNA sequence: TGTGCCAGCAGCTTAGTTAAGGGTGGGCAAGAGACCCAGTACTTC.

CDR3 amino acids: CASSLLTGNTDTQYF. The CDR3 DNA sequence: TGTGCCAGCAGTTTATTGACAGGGAACACAGATACGCAGTATTTT. The rearrangement uses TRBV28 and TRBJ2-3, with 7 bases aligning to TRBD1. V trimming: 1 base; J trimming: 2 bases; junction bases outside the gene matches: 3. The CDR3 spans 15 residues. Germline V gene sequence: CDR1 MDHEN, CDR2 SYDVKM.

The V and J genes are TRBV12-3 or TRBV12-4 and TRBJ1-2; tentatively, D is TRBD1 (6 bases). Trimming removed 11 bases at V and 4 bases at J, with 17 bases between. The length of the CDR3 is 13 residues. In nucleotides, the CDR3 is TGTGCCGGCGCTACAGGGCTCGGCTATGGCTACACCTTC. It encodes CAGATGLGYGYTF.

This clonotype was seen only once. The chain has TRBV6-2 or TRBV6-3 and TRBJ1-1; D remains unclear. The CDR3 contains 11 residues. Between the trimmed V and J ends, which lost 7 bases and 0 bases, there was a span of 3 bases. Germline-derived CDR1 and CDR2 are MNHEY and SVGEGT. CDR3 amino acids: CASTMNTEAFF. CDR3 sequence (DNA): TGTGCCAGCACAATGAACACTGAAGCTTTCTTT.

This clonotype was recorded a few times. The gene calls are TRBV7-2 and TRBJ1-2, with unresolved D. This CDR3 is 12 amino acids long. Trimming cost V 3 bases and J 5 bases, with 7 bases left between them. Germline CDR1 reads SGHTA; CDR2 reads FQGNSA. The CDR3 spells CASSFNKYGYTF. CDR3 sequence (DNA): TGTGCCAGCAGCTTCAACAAGTATGGCTACACCTTC.

This clonotype has at least ten counts. This chain links TRBV5-1 with TRBJ2-1; D remains unclear. Germline CDR1 and CDR2: SGHRS and YFSETQ. With 4 bases removed from V and 0 bases from J, the gap between germline ends came to 11 bases. CDR3 size: 15 residues. The CDR3 region has the DNA TGCGCCAGCAGCCCGATCGATAGCTCCTACAATGAGCAGTTCTTC. It yields the protein CASSPIDSSYNEQFF.

The chain uses TRBV6-2 or TRBV6-3 and TRBJ2-7; possible D gene TRBD2, 5 bases. V was shortened by 2 bases and J by 4 bases, with 6 bases between the two germline ends. Per the germline V gene, CDR1 is MNHEY and CDR2 is SVGEGT. The CDR3 length is 12 residues. Written as DNA, the CDR3 is TGTGCCAGCAGTTACCCGGGGTACGAGCAGTACTTC. It encodes CASSYPGYEQYF.

The chain combines TRBV9 with TRBJ1-1; 8 bases align to TRBD1. This CDR3 comprises 15 residues. CDR1 and CDR2 from the germline V gene are SGDLS and YYNGEE. V lost 3 bases and J lost 6; bases outside the gene matches: 10. This chain's CDR3 is CASSGQGTGSSEAFF. As DNA, the CDR3 is TGTGCCAGCAGCGGACAAGGGACAGGATCTTCTGAAGCTTTCTTT. The full variable domain, its missing parts supplied by reference TRBV9 and TRBJ1-1, is DSGVTQTPKHLITATGQRVTLRCSPRSGDLSVYWYQQSLDQGLQFLIQYYNGEERAKGNILERFSAQQFPDLHSELNLSSLELGDSALYFCASSGQGTGSSEAFFGQGTRLTVV.

J is TRBJ1-1 and V is TRBV18; unclear D gene. The CDR3 runs 13 residues. Trimming took 5 bases from V and 2 from J, leaving 9 bases between them. CDR1 and CDR2 from the germline V gene are KGHSH and LQKENI. CDR3 sequence (DNA): TGTGCCAGCTCATACGACCTTAACACTGAAGCTTTCTTT. As protein: CASSYDLNTEAFF.

The chain couples TRBV7-3 to TRBJ2-1; no clear D. Trimming stripped 1 base from V and 5 bases from J, with 21 bases between. The CDR3 runs to 18 residues. Germline values: CDR1 SGHTA, CDR2 FQGTGA. CDR3 sequence: CASSLNHPQPRGDNEQFF. CDR3 nucleotide sequence: TGTGCCAGCAGCTTAAACCACCCGCAACCGCGTGGGGACAATGAGCAGTTCTTC.

This clonotype has only a few counts. The V and J genes are TRBV5-6 and TRBJ2-1; a weak D match, TRBD2 (6 bases). Germline V CDR1 and CDR2: SGHDT, YYEEEE. Trimming left V 4 bases short and J 2 bases short, with 13 bases between. The CDR3 spans 15 residues. The DNA for the CDR3 is TGTGCCAGCAGCATGGGCGGGAAAGCCTACAATGAGCAGTTCTTC. It translates to CASSMGGKAYNEQFF.

The chain is built from TRBV24-1 and TRBJ2-1; 14 bases align to TRBD2. This CDR3 has 18 amino acids. V lost 5 bases and J lost 6; bases outside the gene matches: 11. The V gene's germline CDR1 is KGHDR and CDR2 SFDVKD. The CDR3 nucleotides read TGTGCCACCAGTGCACCGACCGGGACTAGCGGGGGCCTCAATGAGCAGTTCTTC. Its protein product is CATSAPTGTSGGLNEQFF.